These T cell receptor beta chains were read from a single sample in a study of OX40 agonist ivuxolimab in advanced cancers. Clones were read by immunoSEQ multiplex PCR, and TCRdb kept only the in-frame ones, dropping some. The repertoire holds about 59,000 clones, approximately 83% seen once, with approximately 0.64% in the top ten. Sequenced here: CD4+ or CD8+ T cells sorted from blood, sampled in a trial of the OX40 agonist ivuxolimab. Every receptor here comes from an adult with an advanced solid tumor such as melanoma, head and neck, liver or kidney cancer. CDR3s include the opening cysteine and the closing phenylalanine or tryptophan. The D gene is left open where the match is weak. Clone size is stated in some rows and not others, as once, few, many or a class when expanded.

v_gene	d_gene	abundance	j_gene	CDR3aa	CDR3nt
TRBV19	-	-	TRBJ2-5	CASSIISKETQYF	TGTGCCAGTAGTATAATCAGCAAAGAGACCCAGTACTTC
TRBV9	TRBD2	-	TRBJ2-1	CASSVGASGGGAYNEQFF	TGTGCCAGCAGCGTAGGGGCTAGCGGGGGAGGGGCCTACAATGAGCAGTTCTTC
TRBV2	-	-	TRBJ1-3	CASYRASGNTIYF	TGTGCCAGCTACAGGGCATCAGGAAACACCATATATTTT
TRBV2	-	-	TRBJ2-7	CASSAQGYEQYF	TGTGCCAGCAGTGCCCAGGGCTACGAGCAGTACTTC
TRBV9	TRBD2	-	TRBJ2-2	CASSATSGGAVNTGELFF	TGTGCCAGCAGCGCGACTAGCGGGGGGGCCGTGAACACCGGGGAGCTGTTTTTT
TRBV14	-	-	TRBJ1-1	CASSQVSGGSWLNTEAFF	TGTGCCAGCAGCCAAGTGAGTGGGGGGTCGTGGCTGAACACTGAAGCTTTCTTT
TRBV18	-	-	TRBJ2-1	CASSLTAIGANEQFF	TGTGCCAGCTCACTAACCGCAATAGGGGCCAATGAGCAGTTCTTC
TRBV28	-	few	TRBJ2-7	CASSPLLAGSSYEQYF	TGTGCCAGCAGTCCACTCCTGGCGGGGAGCTCCTACGAGCAGTACTTC
TRBV28	TRBD1	-	TRBJ2-2	CASSFRDRGYTGELFF	TGTGCCAGCAGTTTCCGGGACAGGGGGTACACCGGGGAGCTGTTTTTT
TRBV5-1	TRBD2	once	TRBJ2-7	CASSLRDRRTSGREGVIYEQYF	TGCGCCAGCAGCTTGCGGGACAGACGGACTAGCGGGAGGGAGGGGGTGATCTACGAGCAGTACTTC
TRBV7-9	TRBD1	-	TRBJ1-6	CASSEGGAGQGTFGSPLHF	TGTGCCAGCAGCGAGGGAGGGGCGGGACAGGGAACTTTCGGGTCACCCCTCCACTTT
TRBV10-1	-	-	TRBJ1-5	CASSGGSVGQPQHF	TGCGCCAGCAGTGGGGGCTCGGTCGGTCAGCCCCAGCATTTT
TRBV5-4	TRBD1	-	TRBJ2-2	CASSPGLDRVTNTGELFF	TGTGCCAGCAGCCCGGGGCTAGACAGGGTTACGAACACCGGGGAGCTGTTTTTT
TRBV5-5	TRBD2	once	TRBJ2-3	CASSTNRPSGISLVTQYF	TGTGCCAGCAGCACCAACCGGCCCAGCGGGATATCTCTCGTTACGCAGTATTTT
TRBV7-9	TRBD2	few	TRBJ2-7	CASSLSRTSGISYEQYF	TGTGCCAGCAGCTTGAGTCGGACTAGCGGGATCTCCTACGAGCAGTACTTC
TRBV10-3	-	-	TRBJ1-1	CASSRGTEAFF	TGTGCTAGTAGTCGCGGGACTGAAGCTTTCTTT
TRBV4-1	-	-	TRBJ1-5	CASSQEFYQPQHF	TGCGCCAGCAGCCAAGAGTTTTATCAGCCCCAGCATTTT
TRBV29-1	-	-	TRBJ1-3	CSAQKTSGNTIYF	TGCAGCGCCCAGAAGACCTCTGGAAACACCATATATTTT
TRBV6-6	-	-	TRBJ2-7	CASRTGTRAYEQYF	TGTGCCAGCAGAACCGGGACCCGAGCCTACGAGCAGTACTTC
TRBV13	-	-	TRBJ2-3	CASILLSTDTQYF	TGTGCCAGTATTCTCCTTAGCACAGATACGCAGTATTTT
TRBV11-3	-	-	TRBJ2-3	CASSLGVAQSTDTQYF	TGTGCCAGCAGCTTAGGCGTTGCGCAGAGCACAGATACGCAGTATTTT
TRBV6-5	-	-	TRBJ1-3	CASRPTGTSGNTIYF	TGTGCCAGCAGGCCTACAGGGACCTCTGGAAACACCATATATTTT
TRBV19	-	-	TRBJ2-7	CAGTPSRKYF	TGTGCCGGAACACCCAGTCGCAAGTACTTC
TRBV7-2	TRBD2	-	TRBJ2-7	CASSEGLAGFSYEQYF	TGTGCCAGCAGCGAAGGCCTAGCGGGGTTCTCCTACGAGCAGTACTTC
TRBV10-3	TRBD2	-	TRBJ2-7	CAISEPRSSGGGYEQYF	TGTGCCATCAGTGAGCCTCGTTCTAGCGGGGGGGGCTACGAGCAGTACTTC
TRBV18	TRBD1	-	TRBJ1-3	CASSLPRTGGGNTIYF	TGTGCCAGCTCACTGCCCCGGACAGGAGGTGGGAACACCATATATTTT
TRBV7-6	TRBD2	-	TRBJ2-7	CASSPGTSGSTTYEQYF	TGTGCCAGCAGCCCCGGGACTAGCGGGAGCACGACCTACGAGCAGTACTTC
TRBV29-1	-	-	TRBJ1-4	CSAGRQSEKLFF	TGCAGCGCGGGCCGACAGAGTGAAAAACTGTTTTTT